This TCR beta chain was obtained from a study of blood T cell repertoires in COVID-19. The table came from immunoSEQ multiplex PCR; TCRdb's copy has only in-frame clones and leaves some out. Among about 220,000 clones listed, around nine tenths were seen once. The study recruited people aged roughly 18 to 89 years across approximately 23 US areas. Membership in each cohort depended on participant-reported clinical history. Sequencing was performed on PBMCs or T cells enriched from blood (not recorded which). The clonotype was recovered from a woman in her 50s with acute COVID-19.

The CDR3 sequence is CASSQGLTYNEQFF. In nucleotides, the CDR3 is TGTGCCAGCAGCCAGGGACTGACCTACAATGAGCAGTTCTTC. This chain links TRBV7-9 with TRBJ2-1; possible D gene TRBD2, 6 bases. This CDR3 region has 14 residues. Germline values: CDR1 SEHNR, CDR2 FQNEAQ (reference sequence). Trimming removed 5 bases at V and 2 bases at J, with 10 bases between.